The 17 T cell receptor beta chains reported below all come from one sample, sequenced in a study of OX40 agonist ivuxolimab in advanced cancers. The table came from immunoSEQ multiplex PCR; TCRdb's copy has only in-frame clones and leaves some out. The sample consists of 57,000 or so clones, about 88% of them appearing once. Sequenced here: CD4+ or CD8+ T cells sorted from blood, sampled in a trial of the OX40 agonist ivuxolimab. These receptors were taken from an adult with an advanced solid tumor such as melanoma, head and neck, liver or kidney cancer.

V and J are TRBV2 and TRBJ2-1; no clear D. There are 12 residues in the CDR3. Per germline, CDR1 SNHLY and CDR2 FYNNEI. With 4 bases removed from V and 6 bases from J, the gap between germline ends came to 7 bases. CDR3 sequence reads: CASSVGPNEQFF. CDR3 sequence (DNA): TGTGCCAGCAGTGTGGGCCCCAATGAGCAGTTCTTC.

The chain has TRBV15 and TRBJ2-5; D is uncertain. The J call could be wrong; TRBJ2-7 is a better fit for the DNA end. The CDR3 sequence is 13 residues long. Germline CDR1 LNHNV, CDR2 YYDKDF (reference sequence). CDR3 sequence reads: CATTSQSTYEQYF. In DNA form, the CDR3 reads TGTGCCACTACCTCGCAGTCAACCTACGAGCAGTACTTC.

This clone rates as medium-sized. J is TRBJ2-1 and V is TRBV9; 10 positions agree with TRBD1. V shed 3 bases and J 6 bases; nucleotides not matched to a gene: 6. Germline lookup yields CDR1 SGDLS and CDR2 YYNGEE. The CDR3 length is 15 residues. CDR3 amino acids: CASSASGQGFNEQFF. CDR3 DNA sequence: TGTGCCAGCAGCGCGTCGGGACAGGGGTTCAATGAGCAGTTCTTC.

This clone was observed a few times. In DNA, the CDR3 is TGTGCCAGCAGTTACTCGGAGGGTGGCTATGGCTACACCTTC. Protein: CASSYSEGGYGYTF. This rearrangement joins TRBV6-6 to TRBJ1-2; no reliable D call. The V and J ends lost 0 bases and 4 bases respectively, with 9 bases between them. The CDR3 sequence is 14 residues long. The germline gives CDR1 MNHNY, CDR2 SVGAGI (reference sequence).

The count of this clone is one. The chain is built from TRBV13 and TRBJ2-5; no definite D call. This CDR3 contains 15 residues. The germline V and J ends were trimmed by 3 bases and 3 bases, with 14 bases remaining between them. CDR1 and CDR2 from the germline V gene are PRHDT and FYEKMQ (reference sequence). CDR3 region: CASSFLPGPKETQYF. CDR3 in DNA: TGTGCCAGCAGCTTTCTCCCAGGACCAAAAGAGACCCAGTACTTC.

The chain combines TRBV5-4 with TRBJ2-5; no firm D call. V was pared by 0 bases and J by 5 bases, with 8 bases between. The CDR3 is 13 amino acids. Germline CDR1 and CDR2: SGHNT and YYREEE (reference sequence). This chain's CDR3 is CASSLDMVETQYF. DNA of the CDR3: TGTGCCAGCAGCTTGGACATGGTTGAGACCCAGTACTTC.

This clone was observed a single time. The genes are TRBV4-3 and TRBJ1-1; a possible D gene is TRBD1 (5 bases). The CDR3 runs to 15 residues. The germline V and J ends were trimmed by 0 bases and 6 bases, with 14 bases remaining between them. Germline V gene sequence: CDR1 LGHNA, CDR2 YSLEER. The CDR3 is CASSQEQGGRPEAFF. In DNA, the CDR3 is TGCGCCAGCAGCCAAGAGCAGGGTGGTCGGCCTGAAGCTTTCTTT.

The chain is built from TRBV7-3 and TRBJ2-2; TRBD2 agrees at 7 bases. V shed 2 bases and J 6 bases; nucleotides not matched to a gene: 6. In germline, CDR1 is SGHTA, CDR2 FQGTGA. The CDR3 sequence is 15 residues long. The CDR3 DNA follows: TGTGCCAGCAGCTTAGGGGGGAGGGCCCCCGGGGAGCTGTTTTTT. Residues: CASSLGGRAPGELFF.

This clone appeared a single time. The rearrangement uses TRBV28 and TRBJ1-5; D uncertain. Trimming removed 8 bases at V and 2 bases at J, with 19 bases between. Germline CDR1 MDHEN, CDR2 SYDVKM. The CDR3 has 16 residues. The CDR3 loop is CASRIKAHLGNQPQHF. The CDR3 DNA reads as TGTGCCAGCCGAATAAAGGCCCACCTCGGCAATCAGCCCCAGCATTTT.

The rearrangement links TRBV15 to TRBJ2-5; D tentatively reads TRBD1 or TRBD2 (6 bases each). Germline-derived CDR1 and CDR2 are LNHNV and YYDKDF (reference sequence). The CDR3 totals 16 residues. The V end lost 0 bases, the J end lost 5 bases, and 16 bases lay between the germline ends. CDR3 in DNA: TGTGCCACCAGCAGAGATGGAGGGGGGTCCGGGGAGACCCAGTACTTC. Translating it yields CATSRDGGGSGETQYF.

This clone was counted once. The chain couples TRBV28 to TRBJ1-5; a possible D gene is TRBD1 (5 bases). Between the trimmed V and J ends, which lost 4 bases and 7 bases, there was a span of 11 bases. Germline loops: CDR1 MDHEN, CDR2 SYDVKM. The CDR3 totals 13 residues. For the CDR3, the DNA is TGTGCCAGCAGTTATGGGGGAGGCCAGCCCCAGCATTTT. Amino acids: CASSYGGGQPQHF.

The chain couples TRBV7-9 to TRBJ1-1, with no clear D. Germline V gene lookup returns CDR1 SEHNR and CDR2 FQNEAQ (reference sequence). The CDR3 has 16 residues. The V and J ends lost 3 bases and 1 base respectively, with 15 bases between them. The chain's CDR3 is CASSFPVEGENTEAFF. The CDR3 nucleotides are TGTGCCAGCAGCTTCCCCGTGGAGGGAGAGAACACTGAAGCTTTCTTT.

V is TRBV5-4 and J is TRBJ2-3, with TRBD2 matching over 10 bases. CDR3 length: 18 amino acids. V trimming: 0 bases; J trimming: 1 base; junction bases outside the gene matches: 8. Germline V gene sequence: CDR1 SGHNT, CDR2 YYREEE (reference sequence). CDR3 bases: TGTGCCAGCAGCTTGGCTAGCGGGAGAGGGGGCGGCACAGATACGCAGTATTTT. Its protein product is CASSLASGRGGGTDTQYF.

This chain uses TRBV28 with TRBJ2-3; 9 bases agree with TRBD2. The trim removed 8 bases at V and 0 bases at J, leaving 3 bases unmatched. The length of the CDR3 is 14 residues. Germline CDR1 reads MDHEN; CDR2 reads SYDVKM. CDR3 in DNA: TGTGCCAGCGCGGGAGGGATAAGCACAGATACGCAGTATTTT. As protein: CASAGGISTDTQYF. Using reference TRBV28 and TRBJ2-3 for the parts outside the CDR3, the full variable domain is DVKVTQSSRYLVKRTGEKVFLECVQDMDHENMFWYRQDPGLGLRLIYFSYDVKMKEKGDIPEGYSVSREKKERFSLILESASTNQTSMYLCASAGGISTDTQYFGPGTRLTVL.

The chain joins TRBV6-6 to TRBJ2-7; no firm D call. V gave up 0 bases and J gave up 3 bases, with 6 bases separating them. The CDR3 consists of 13 residues. Germline CDR1 and CDR2: MNHNY and SVGAGI (reference sequence). CDR3 in DNA: TGTGCCAGCAGTTACTCGTCAAACTACGAGCAGTACTTC. Residues: CASSYSSNYEQYF.

The rearrangement uses TRBV14 and TRBJ1-1; D may be TRBD1 (5 bases). The V gene lost 1 base and the J gene lost 0 bases, with 21 bases spanning the gap. This CDR3 region has 19 residues. Germline-derived CDR1 and CDR2 are SGHDN and FVKESK. CDR3 in amino acids: CASSQVEWAQGSMNTEAFF. CDR3 bases: TGTGCCAGCAGCCAAGTTGAATGGGCGCAGGGCAGCATGAACACTGAAGCTTTCTTT.

The rearrangement links TRBV7-8 to TRBJ2-3, with a possible D match to TRBD2 (5 bases). The CDR3 has 20 amino acids. Germline V CDR1 and CDR2: SGHVS, FQNEAQ. Trimming cost V 1 base and J 3 bases, with 26 bases left between them. This CDR3 reads CASSLGLDSRTYGQTDTQYF. CDR3 in DNA: TGTGCCAGCAGCTTAGGTTTGGACTCCAGAACCTATGGGCAAACAGATACGCAGTATTTT.